One and the same sample provided the 5 T cell receptor beta chains below, sequenced in a study of naive and memory T cell subsets. Two oligonucleotides, mixed equimolar, formed the beta constant-region primer covering TRBC1 and TRBC2. MiXCR, run by TCRdb on the UMI-ligation and nested PCR reads, gives a single entry per CDR3 protein. Of roughly 21,000 distinct CDR3 sequences detected, approximately 10% appear once; the ten largest clones hold 18%. Sequencing was performed on central memory CD8+ T cells from blood. Every receptor here comes from a human donor in good health.

This clonotype was counted at least ten times. V usage is TRBV5-1 and J usage is TRBJ2-1; possible D gene TRBD2, 6 bases. Germline V gene sequence: CDR1 SGHRS, CDR2 YFSETQ. V lost 0 bases to trimming and J lost 5 bases, with 12 bases between them. This CDR3 has 15 amino acids. As DNA, the CDR3 is TGCGCCAGCAGCTTGGATGGGACTCGGGACAATGAGCAGTTCTTC. Encoded protein: CASSLDGTRDNEQFF.

Comments on this clonotype: Its ends do not fully match the called genes, so a read error is possible. The rearrangement uses TRBV5-4 and TRBJ2-1; 12 positions agree with TRBD2. CDR1 SGHNT and CDR2 YYREEE come from the germline V gene (reference sequence). The CDR3 sequence is 16 residues long. The CDR3 nucleotides are TGTTCCAGCAGCGTTGCTAGCGGGAGGGCCGCCGATGAGCAGTTCTTC. Translating gives CSSSVASGRAADEQFF.

This clonotype was observed a few times. The gene calls are TRBV29-1 and TRBJ2-3; the match to TRBD1 covers 10 bases. Germline V lookup: CDR1 SQVTM, CDR2 ANQGSEA. The CDR3 is made up of 13 amino acids. Unmatched junction bases numbered 3, after V lost 6 bases and J lost 3 bases. This CDR3 reads CSVTDRGTDTQYF. CDR3 sequence (DNA): TGCAGCGTGACGGACAGGGGGACAGATACGCAGTATTTT.

In its sample, this clonotype is medium-sized. The chain combines TRBV7-3 with TRBJ2-7; 7 bases line up with TRBD1. After removal of 6 bases from V and 4 bases from J, the junction contained 6 bases not matched to a gene. The CDR3 has 13 residues. The germline V gene has CDR1 SGHTA and CDR2 FQGTGA. The CDR3 DNA reads TGTGCCAGCAGTAGGGGGCGCGGGTACGAGCAGTACTTC. Amino acids: CASSRGRGYEQYF.

The chain links TRBV6-5 to TRBJ2-2, with D uncertain. The ends were cut back, 7 bases at V and 2 bases at J, with 17 bases in the middle. CDR1 is MNHEY and CDR2 is SVGAGI in the germline V gene. The CDR3 spans 16 residues. The CDR3 reads CASTERSPRNTGELFF. In DNA form, the CDR3 reads TGTGCCAGCACCGAAAGGTCCCCTCGCAACACCGGGGAGCTGTTTTTT.